This T cell receptor (beta chain) was identified in a study of T cell responses to AZD1222 COVID-19 vaccine. As for the study in general: Pooled together were second doses at about 4 or about 12 weeks. Study-level findings and limits: Females outnumbered males among donors, who were mostly white British; clonal diversity was possibly underestimated. Nearly half of unique spike-specific TCRs reportedly avoided B.1.351 and B.1.1.7 mutated regions.

About this clone: The target antigen is unknown.

Germline assignment: CDR1 MNHEY and CDR2 SVGAGI. This CDR3 comprises 15 residues. V shed 7 bases and J shed 4 bases, with 17 bases lying between them. Profiling relied on immunoSEQ multiplex PCR, and the TCRdb table lists in-frame clones only, not all of them. The table shows about 130,000 clones, with about 94% occurring only once. This sequence joins TRBV6-5 and TRBJ1-3, with a weak D call TRBD1 (5 bases). The sample was peripheral blood, taken on day 0 of AZD1222 vaccination. The TCR was taken from an adult in good health. CDR3 amino acids: CASNFGPWGGNTIYF. CDR3 in DNA: TGTGCCAGCAACTTCGGACCCTGGGGGGGAAACACCATATATTTT.